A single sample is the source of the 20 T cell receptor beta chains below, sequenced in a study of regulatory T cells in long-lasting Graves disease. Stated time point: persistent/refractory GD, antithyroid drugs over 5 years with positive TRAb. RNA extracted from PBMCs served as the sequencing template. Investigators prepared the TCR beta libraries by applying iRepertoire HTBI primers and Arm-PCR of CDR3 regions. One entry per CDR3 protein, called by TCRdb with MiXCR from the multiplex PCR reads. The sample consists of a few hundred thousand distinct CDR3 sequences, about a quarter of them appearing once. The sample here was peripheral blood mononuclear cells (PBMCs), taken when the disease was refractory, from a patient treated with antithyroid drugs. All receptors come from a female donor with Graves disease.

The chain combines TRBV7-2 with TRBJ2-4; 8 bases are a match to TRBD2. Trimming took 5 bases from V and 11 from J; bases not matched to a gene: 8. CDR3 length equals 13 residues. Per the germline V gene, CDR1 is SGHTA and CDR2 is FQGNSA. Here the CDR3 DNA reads TGTGCCAGCAGCCTATCGGGGGGGGAGGTTCAGTACTTC. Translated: CASSLSGGEVQYF. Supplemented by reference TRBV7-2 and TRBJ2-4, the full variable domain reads GAGVSQSPSNKVTEKGKDVELRCDPISGHTALYWYRQSLGQGLEFLIYFQGNSAPDKSGLPSDRFSAERTGGSVSTLTIQRTQQEDSAVYLCASSLSGGEVQYFGAGTRLSVL.

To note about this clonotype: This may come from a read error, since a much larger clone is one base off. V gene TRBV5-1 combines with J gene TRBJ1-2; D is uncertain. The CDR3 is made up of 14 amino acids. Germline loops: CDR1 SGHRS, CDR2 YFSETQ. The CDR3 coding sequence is TGCGCCAGCAGCTTGCAGTCTGCTAACTATGACTACACCTTC. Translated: CASSLQSANYDYTF.

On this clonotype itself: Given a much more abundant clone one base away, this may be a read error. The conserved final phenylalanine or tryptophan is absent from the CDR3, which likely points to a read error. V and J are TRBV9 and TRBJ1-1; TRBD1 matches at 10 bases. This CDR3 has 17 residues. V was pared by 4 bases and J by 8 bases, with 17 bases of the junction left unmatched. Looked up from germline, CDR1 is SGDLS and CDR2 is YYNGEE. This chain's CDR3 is CASSPSVQTGGFEEAFL. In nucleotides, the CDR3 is TGTGCCAGCAGCCCATCGGTACAGACAGGGGGCTTTGAAGAAGCTTTCCTT.

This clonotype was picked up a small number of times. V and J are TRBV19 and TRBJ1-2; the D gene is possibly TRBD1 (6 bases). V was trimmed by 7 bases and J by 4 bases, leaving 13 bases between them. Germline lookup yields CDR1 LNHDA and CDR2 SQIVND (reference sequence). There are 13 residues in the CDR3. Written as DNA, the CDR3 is TGTGCCAGTATGCCGGGGACACGCTATGGCTACACCTTC. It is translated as CASMPGTRYGYTF.

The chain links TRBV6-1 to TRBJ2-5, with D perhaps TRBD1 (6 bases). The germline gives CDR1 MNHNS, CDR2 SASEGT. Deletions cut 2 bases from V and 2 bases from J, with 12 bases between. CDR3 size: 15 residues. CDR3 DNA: TGTGCCAGCAGTGAAAATAGGGGGAAACAAGAGACCCAGTACTTC. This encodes CASSENRGKQETQYF.

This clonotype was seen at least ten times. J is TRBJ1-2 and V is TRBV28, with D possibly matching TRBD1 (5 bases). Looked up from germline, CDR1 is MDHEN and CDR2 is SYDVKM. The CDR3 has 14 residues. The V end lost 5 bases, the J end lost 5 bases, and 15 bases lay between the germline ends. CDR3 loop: CASSPTGPGYGYTF. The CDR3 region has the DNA TGTGCCAGCAGTCCGACGGGGCCCGGTTATGGCTACACCTTC.

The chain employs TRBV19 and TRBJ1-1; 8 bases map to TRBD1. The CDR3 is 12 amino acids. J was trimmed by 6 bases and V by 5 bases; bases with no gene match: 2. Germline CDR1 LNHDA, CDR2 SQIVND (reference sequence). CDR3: CASSLDRAEAFF. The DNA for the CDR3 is TGTGCCAGTAGTTTGGACAGGGCTGAAGCTTTCTTT.

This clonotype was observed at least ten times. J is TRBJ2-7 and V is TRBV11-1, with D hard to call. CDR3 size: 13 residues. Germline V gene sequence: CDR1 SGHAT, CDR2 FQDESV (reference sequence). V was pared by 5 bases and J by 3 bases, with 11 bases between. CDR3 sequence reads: CASSLSRSYEQYF. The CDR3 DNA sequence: TGTGCCAGCAGCCTAAGTCGTAGCTACGAGCAGTACTTC.

CDR3 sequence reads: CASVFSGLAGGTDTQYF. The DNA of the CDR3 is TGTGCCAGCGTCTTTTCTGGACTAGCGGGAGGAACAGATACGCAGTATTTT. V gene TRBV28 combines with J gene TRBJ2-3, with 14 bases that match TRBD2. The CDR3 runs 17 residues. Germline V gives CDR1 MDHEN, CDR2 SYDVKM. Losses at the gene ends were 8 bases for V and 3 bases for J; bases not matched to a gene: 10. Complete variable domain (other parts from reference TRBV28 and TRBJ2-3): DVKVTQSSRYLVKRTGEKVFLECVQDMDHENMFWYRQDPGLGLRLIYFSYDVKMKEKGDIPEGYSVSREKKERFSLILESASTNQTSMYLCASVFSGLAGGTDTQYFGPGTRLTVL.

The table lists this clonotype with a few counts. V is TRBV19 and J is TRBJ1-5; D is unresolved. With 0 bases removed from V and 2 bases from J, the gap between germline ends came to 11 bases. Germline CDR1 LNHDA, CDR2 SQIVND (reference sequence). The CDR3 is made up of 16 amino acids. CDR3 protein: CASSIEVGNGNQPQHF. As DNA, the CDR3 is TGTGCCAGTAGTATAGAGGTGGGTAATGGCAATCAGCCCCAGCATTTT.

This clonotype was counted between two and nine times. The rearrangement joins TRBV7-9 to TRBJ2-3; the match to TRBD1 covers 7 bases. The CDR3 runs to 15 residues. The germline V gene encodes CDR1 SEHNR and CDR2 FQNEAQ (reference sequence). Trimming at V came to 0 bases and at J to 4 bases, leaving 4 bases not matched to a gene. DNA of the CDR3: TGTGCCAGCAGCTTAGCGACAGGGCCCTCAGATACGCAGTATTTT. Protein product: CASSLATGPSDTQYF. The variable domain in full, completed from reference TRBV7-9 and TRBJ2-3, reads DTGVSQNPRHKITKRGQNVTFRCDPISEHNRLYWYRQTLGQGPEFLTYFQNEAQLEKSRLLSDRFSAERPKGSFSTLEIQRTEQGDSAMYLCASSLATGPSDTQYFGPGTRLTVL.

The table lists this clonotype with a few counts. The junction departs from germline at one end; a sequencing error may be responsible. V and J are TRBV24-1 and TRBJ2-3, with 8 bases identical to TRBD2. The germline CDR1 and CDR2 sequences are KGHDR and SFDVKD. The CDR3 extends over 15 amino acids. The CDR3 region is CATSDFRGGTDTQYF. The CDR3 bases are TGTGCCACCAGTGATTTTCGGGGGGGCACAGATACGCAATATTTT.

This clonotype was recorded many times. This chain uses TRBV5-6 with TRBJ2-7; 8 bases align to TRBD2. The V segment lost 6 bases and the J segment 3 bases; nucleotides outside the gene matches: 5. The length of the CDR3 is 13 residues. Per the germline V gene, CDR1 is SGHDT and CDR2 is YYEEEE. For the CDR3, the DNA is TGTGCCAGCACCTTAGCGGGACTCTACGAGCAGTACTTC. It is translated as CASTLAGLYEQYF.

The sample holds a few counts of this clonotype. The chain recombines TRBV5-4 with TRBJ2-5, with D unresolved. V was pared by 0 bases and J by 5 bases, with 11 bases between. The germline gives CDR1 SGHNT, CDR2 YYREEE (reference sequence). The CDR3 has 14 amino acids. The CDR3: CASSLAFGRETQYF. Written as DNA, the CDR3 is TGTGCCAGCAGCTTGGCTTTCGGACGTGAGACCCAGTACTTC.

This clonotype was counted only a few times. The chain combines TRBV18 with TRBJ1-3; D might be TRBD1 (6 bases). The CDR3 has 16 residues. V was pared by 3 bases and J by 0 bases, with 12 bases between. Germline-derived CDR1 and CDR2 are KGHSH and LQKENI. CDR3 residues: CASSPGHPSSGNTIYF. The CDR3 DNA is TGTGCCAGCTCACCGGGACACCCATCCTCTGGAAACACCATATATTTT. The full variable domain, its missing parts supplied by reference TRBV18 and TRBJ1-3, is NAGVMQNPRHLVRRRGQEARLRCSPMKGHSHVYWYRQLPEEGLKFMVYLQKENIIDESGMPKERFSAEFPKEGPSILRIQQVVRGDSAAYFCASSPGHPSSGNTIYFGEGSWLTVV.

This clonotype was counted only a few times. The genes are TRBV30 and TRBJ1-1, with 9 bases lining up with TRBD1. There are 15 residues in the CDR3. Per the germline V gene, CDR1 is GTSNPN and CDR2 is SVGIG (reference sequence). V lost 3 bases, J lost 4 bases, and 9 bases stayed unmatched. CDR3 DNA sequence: TGTGCCTGGAGCTCGACAGGGGGATTGGCCACTGAAGCTTTCTTT. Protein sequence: CAWSSTGGLATEAFF.

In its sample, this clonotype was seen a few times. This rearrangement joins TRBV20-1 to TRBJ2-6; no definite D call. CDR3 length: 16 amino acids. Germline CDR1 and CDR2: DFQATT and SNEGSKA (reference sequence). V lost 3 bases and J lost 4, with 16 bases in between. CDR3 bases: TGCAGTGCTAGTAGTCAGCCCGGGTCCGGGGCCAACGTCCTGACTTTC. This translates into CSASSQPGSGANVLTF.

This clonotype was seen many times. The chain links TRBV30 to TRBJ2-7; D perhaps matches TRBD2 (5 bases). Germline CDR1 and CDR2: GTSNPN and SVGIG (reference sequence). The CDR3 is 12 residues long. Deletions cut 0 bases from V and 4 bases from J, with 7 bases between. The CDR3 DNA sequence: TGTGCCTGGAGTGTACGGGAATACGAGCAGTACTTC. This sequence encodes CAWSVREYEQYF.

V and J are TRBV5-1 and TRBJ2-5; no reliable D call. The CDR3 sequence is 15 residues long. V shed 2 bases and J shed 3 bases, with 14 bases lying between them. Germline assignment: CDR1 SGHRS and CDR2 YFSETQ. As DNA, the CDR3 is TGCGCCAGCAGCTTAAGGTCTGGAGCTGAAGAGACCCAGTACTTC. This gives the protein CASSLRSGAEETQYF. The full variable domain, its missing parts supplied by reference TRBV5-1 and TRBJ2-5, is KAGVTQTPRYLIKTRGQQVTLSCSPISGHRSVSWYQQTPGQGLQFLFEYFSETQRNKGNFPGRFSGRQFSNSRSEMNVSTLELGDSALYLCASSLRSGAEETQYFGPGTRLLVL.

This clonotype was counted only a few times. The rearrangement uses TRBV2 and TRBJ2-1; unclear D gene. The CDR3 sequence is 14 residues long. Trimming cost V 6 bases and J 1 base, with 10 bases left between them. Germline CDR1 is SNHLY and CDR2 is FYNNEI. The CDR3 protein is CASSRTESYNEQFF. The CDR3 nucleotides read TGTGCCAGCAGCCGGACGGAATCCTACAATGAGCAGTTCTTC.